Listed here is a single T cell receptor beta chain. Its antigen is not identified. A single base separates this from a much larger clone, so it may be a read error. Before being chosen for sequencing, patients had shown CD8+CD57+ cell expansion by flow cytometry. Therapy had not been given to patients before blood sampling. The data derive from a study of CD8+CD57+ T cells in acquired aplastic anemia. Study-level background: Across the sorted CD4+ and CD8+ cells, DNA amounts averaged about 3.2 ug.

The CDR3 has 14 residues. Study-level points and caveats: Both patients and controls carried the same twenty-nine CD8+ CDR3 sequences.

Investigators profiled TCR beta VDJ and CDR3 from genomic DNA template. MiXCR, applied by TCRdb to the reads, yields one record per CDR3 protein. This table has 200,000 or so distinct CDR3 sequences, about half appearing once. This chain links TRBV12-3 or TRBV12-4 with TRBJ1-6, with D possibly being TRBD1 (6 bases). Source material: sorted CD4+, CD8+, or CD8+CD57+ T cells (not recorded which) from PBMCs. The receptor was isolated from a human donor with aplastic anemia. Written as DNA, the CDR3 is TGTGCCAACAGTTTAGGGGGAGGGAATTCACCCCTCCACTTT. Its protein is CANSLGGGNSPLHF.